The 12 T cell receptor beta chains in this list originate from one sample, sequenced in a study of blood T cell repertoires in COVID-19. Clones were read by immunoSEQ multiplex PCR, and TCRdb kept only the in-frame ones, dropping some. The table records some 140,000 clones, about 80% of them present only once. The source material was peripheral blood. Source of these receptors: a human donor in a cohort sampled during active COVID-19.

The rearrangement joins TRBV19 to TRBJ1-2, with D perhaps matching TRBD1 (6 bases). Trimming removed 6 bases at V and 2 bases at J, with 13 bases between. The CDR3 loop spans 14 amino acids. Germline CDR1 reads LNHDA; CDR2 reads SQIVND (reference sequence). This chain's CDR3 is CASRAGDGNYGYTF. In DNA, the CDR3 is TGTGCCAGTAGGGCAGGGGATGGGAACTATGGCTACACCTTC.

The chain has TRBV4-1 and TRBJ1-6; no clear D. The CDR3 spans 17 residues. V shed 1 base and J shed 0 bases, with 10 bases lying between them. Looked up from germline, CDR1 is MGHRA and CDR2 is YSYEKL. CDR3 sequence reads: CASSQALLGSYNSPLHF. In DNA form, the CDR3 reads TGCGCCAGCAGCCAAGCTCTTCTAGGCTCCTATAATTCACCCCTCCACTTT.

DNA for the CDR3: TGTGCCAGCAGCTTGGCCAAAGGACAGACCCACTCTGGGGCCAACGTCCTGACTTTC. It yields the protein CASSLAKGQTHSGANVLTF. This chain uses TRBV5-4 with TRBJ2-6; D possibly corresponds to TRBD1 (6 bases). This CDR3 comprises 19 residues. Trimming removed 0 bases at V and 0 bases at J, with 16 bases between. CDR1 and CDR2 (germline): SGHNT, YYREEE (reference sequence). The full variable domain, with the rest looked up from reference TRBV5-4 and TRBJ2-6, is ETGVTQSPTHLIKTRGQQVTLRCSSQSGHNTVSWYQQALGQGPQFIFQYYREEENGRGNFPPRFSGLQFPNYSSELNVNALELDDSALYLCASSLAKGQTHSGANVLTFGAGSRLTVL.

Only a few counts were recorded for this clone. The gene calls are TRBV7-9 and TRBJ1-6; 9 bases line up with TRBD1. The germline gives CDR1 SEHNR, CDR2 FQNEAQ (reference sequence). The CDR3 runs to 14 residues. After removal of 5 bases from V and 10 bases from J, the junction contained 6 bases not matched to a gene. Here the CDR3 DNA reads TGTGCCAGCAGCCCGGGACAGGGAGGATCACCCCTCCACTTT. Protein sequence: CASSPGQGGSPLHF.

The chain employs TRBV5-1 and TRBJ1-2; D is uncertain. Per germline, CDR1 SGHRS and CDR2 YFSETQ. The CDR3 is made up of 13 amino acids. The V end lost 0 bases, the J end lost 6 bases, and 9 bases lay between the germline ends. Here the CDR3 DNA reads TGCGCCAGCAGCTTGGTAACTGCTGATGGCTACACCTTC. It encodes CASSLVTADGYTF.

The V and J genes are TRBV9 and TRBJ2-2; D possibly corresponds to TRBD2 (5 bases). The CDR3 is 16 residues long. In germline, CDR1 is SGDLS, CDR2 YYNGEE. Trimming left V 0 bases short and J 0 bases short, with 9 bases between. CDR3 bases: TGTGCCAGCAGCGTAGTCGACTATACGAACACCGGGGAGCTGTTTTTT. The encoded protein is CASSVVDYTNTGELFF.

The CDR3 nucleotides read TGTGCCAGTAGTAGGGCCCCGGGGAACGGTCAGCCCCAGCATTTT. Translated: CASSRAPGNGQPQHF. The rearrangement uses TRBV19 and TRBJ1-5; D unresolved. The V gene lost 4 bases and the J gene lost 6 bases, with 16 bases spanning the gap. The germline gives CDR1 LNHDA, CDR2 SQIVND (reference sequence). The CDR3 is made up of 15 amino acids.

This chain links TRBV19 with TRBJ1-5; perhaps TRBD1 as D (5 bases). V was pared by 3 bases and J by 7 bases, with 16 bases between. Germline values: CDR1 LNHDA, CDR2 SQIVND (reference sequence). This CDR3 is 15 amino acids long. CDR3 DNA sequence: TGTGCCAGTAGTATCGGACAACCGAGGCGACAGCCCCAGCATTTT. Translating it yields CASSIGQPRRQPQHF.

This clone was counted a single time. As DNA, the CDR3 is TGTGCCAGCAGTTATACAGGGGTAAATGAGCAGTTCTTC. Protein sequence: CASSYTGVNEQFF. The chain uses TRBV12-3 or TRBV12-4 and TRBJ2-1; 7 bases line up with TRBD1. This CDR3 region has 13 residues. V trimming: 4 bases; J trimming: 7 bases; junction bases outside the gene matches: 4.

The rearrangement joins TRBV28 to TRBJ2-7; 7 nucleotides align to TRBD1. V shed 6 bases, J shed 2 bases, and the junction held 4 bases outside the gene matches. In germline, CDR1 is MDHEN, CDR2 SYDVKM. The CDR3 is 13 amino acids. The CDR3 region is CASRTGDPYEQYF. Written as DNA, the CDR3 is TGTGCCAGCAGAACAGGGGACCCCTACGAGCAGTACTTC.

V and J are TRBV5-4 and TRBJ2-6; perhaps TRBD1 as D (6 bases). CDR1 SGHNT and CDR2 YYREEE come from the germline V gene (reference sequence). V lost 4 bases and J lost 0, with 14 bases in between. CDR3 size: 17 residues. The chain's CDR3 is CASSPATGSSGANVLTF. The CDR3 region has the DNA TGTGCCAGCAGCCCGGCCACAGGGAGCTCTGGGGCCAACGTCCTGACTTTC.

In the case of this clone: The germline gene is not matched at one end of the junction; a read error may be the cause. The rearrangement uses TRBV2 and TRBJ1-2; 9 nucleotides line up with TRBD1. Germline CDR1 SNHLY, CDR2 FYNNEI. This CDR3 region has 11 residues. Here the CDR3 DNA reads TGTGCCAGCAGTGAAGGACAGGGGGTCTACTTC. Residues: CASSEGQGVYF.